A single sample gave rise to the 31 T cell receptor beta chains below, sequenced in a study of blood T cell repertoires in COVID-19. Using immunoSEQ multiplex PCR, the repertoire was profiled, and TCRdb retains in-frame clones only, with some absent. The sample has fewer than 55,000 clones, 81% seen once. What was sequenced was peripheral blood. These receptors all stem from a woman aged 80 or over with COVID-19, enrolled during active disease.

The CDR3 DNA follows: TGTGCCAGCAGGAACGCCGGGACAGGGGGCTATGGCTACACCTTC. Translation gives CASRNAGTGGYGYTF. This chain links TRBV7-9 with TRBJ1-2, with 11 bases lining up with TRBD1. Germline V gives CDR1 SEHNR, CDR2 FQNEAQ (reference sequence). The CDR3 contains 15 residues. With 6 bases clipped from V and 4 bases from J, the junction kept 7 bases outside the gene matches.

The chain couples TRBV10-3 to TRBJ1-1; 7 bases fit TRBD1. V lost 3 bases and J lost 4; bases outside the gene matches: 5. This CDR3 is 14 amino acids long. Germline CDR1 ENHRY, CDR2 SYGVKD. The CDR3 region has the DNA TGTGCCATCAGTGACAGGGGGTTTGGCACTGAAGCTTTCTTT. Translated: CAISDRGFGTEAFF.

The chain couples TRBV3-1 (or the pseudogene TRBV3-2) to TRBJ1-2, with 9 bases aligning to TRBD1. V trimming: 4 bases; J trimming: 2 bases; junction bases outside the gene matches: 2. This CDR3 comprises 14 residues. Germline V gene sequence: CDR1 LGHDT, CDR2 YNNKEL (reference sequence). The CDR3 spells CASSPGQGNYGYTF. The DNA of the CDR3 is TGTGCCAGCAGCCCCGGACAGGGGAACTATGGCTACACCTTC.

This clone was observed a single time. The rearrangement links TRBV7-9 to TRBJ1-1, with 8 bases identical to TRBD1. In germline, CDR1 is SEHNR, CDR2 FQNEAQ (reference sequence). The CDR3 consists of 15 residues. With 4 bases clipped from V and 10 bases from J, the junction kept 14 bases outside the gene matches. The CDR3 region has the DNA TGTGCCAGCAGCTCCGGACAGGGATACACTGAAATAGCTTTCTTT. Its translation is CASSSGQGYTEIAFF.

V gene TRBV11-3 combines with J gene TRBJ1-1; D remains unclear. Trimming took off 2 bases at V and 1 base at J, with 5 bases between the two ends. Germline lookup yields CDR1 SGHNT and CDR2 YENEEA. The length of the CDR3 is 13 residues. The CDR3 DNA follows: TGTGCCAGCAGCTTATCGCGGAACACTGAAGCTTTCTTT. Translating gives CASSLSRNTEAFF.

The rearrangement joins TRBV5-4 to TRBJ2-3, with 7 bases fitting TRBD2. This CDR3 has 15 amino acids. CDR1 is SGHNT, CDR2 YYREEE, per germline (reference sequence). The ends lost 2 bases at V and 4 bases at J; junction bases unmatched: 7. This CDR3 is CASSFAAGVPDTQYF. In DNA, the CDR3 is TGTGCCAGCAGCTTCGCCGCGGGAGTCCCAGATACGCAGTATTTT.

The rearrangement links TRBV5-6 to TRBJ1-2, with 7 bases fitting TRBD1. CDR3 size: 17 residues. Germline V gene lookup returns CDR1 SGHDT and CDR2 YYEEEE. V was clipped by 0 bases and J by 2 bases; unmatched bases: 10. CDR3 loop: CASSLARGATNNYGYTF. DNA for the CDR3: TGTGCCAGCAGCTTGGCCAGGGGGGCGACAAACAACTATGGCTACACCTTC. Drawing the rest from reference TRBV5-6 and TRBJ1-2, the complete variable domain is DAGVTQSPTHLIKTRGQQVTLRCSPKSGHDTVSWYQQALGQGPQFIFQYYEEEERQRGNFPDRFSGHQFPNYSSELNVNALLLGDSALYLCASSLARGATNNYGYTFGSGTRLTVV.

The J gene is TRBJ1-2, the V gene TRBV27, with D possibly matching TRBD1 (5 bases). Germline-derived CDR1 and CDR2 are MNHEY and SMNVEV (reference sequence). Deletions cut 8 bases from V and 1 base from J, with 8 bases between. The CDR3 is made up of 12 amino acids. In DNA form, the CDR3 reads TGTGCCAGCGGAAGGGGTAACTATGGCTACACCTTC. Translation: CASGRGNYGYTF.

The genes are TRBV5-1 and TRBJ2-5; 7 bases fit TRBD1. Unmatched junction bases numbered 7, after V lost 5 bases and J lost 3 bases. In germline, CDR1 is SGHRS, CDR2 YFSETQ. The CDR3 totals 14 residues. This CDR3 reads CASSSTGTEETQYF. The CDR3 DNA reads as TGCGCCAGCAGTTCGACCGGGACAGAAGAGACCCAGTACTTC.

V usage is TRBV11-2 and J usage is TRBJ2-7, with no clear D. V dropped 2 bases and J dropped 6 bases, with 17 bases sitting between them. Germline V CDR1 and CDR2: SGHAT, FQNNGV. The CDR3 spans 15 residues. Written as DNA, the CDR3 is TGTGCCAGCAGCTTAAGTGGGCAAGTGGGTCGCGAGCAGTACTTC. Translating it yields CASSLSGQVGREQYF.

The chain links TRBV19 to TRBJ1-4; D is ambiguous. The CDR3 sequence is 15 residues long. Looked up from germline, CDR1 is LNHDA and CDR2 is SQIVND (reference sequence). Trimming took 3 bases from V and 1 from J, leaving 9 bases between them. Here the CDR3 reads CASSIYTRTNEKLFF. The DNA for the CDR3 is TGTGCCAGTAGTATTTACACAAGAACTAATGAAAAACTGTTTTTT.

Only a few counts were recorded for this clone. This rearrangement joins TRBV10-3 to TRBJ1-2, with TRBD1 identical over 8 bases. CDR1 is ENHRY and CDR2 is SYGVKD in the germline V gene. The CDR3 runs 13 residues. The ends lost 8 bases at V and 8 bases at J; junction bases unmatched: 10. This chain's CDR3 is CAIVGTGESGYTF. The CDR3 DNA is TGTGCCATCGTTGGGACAGGCGAGAGCGGCTACACCTTC.

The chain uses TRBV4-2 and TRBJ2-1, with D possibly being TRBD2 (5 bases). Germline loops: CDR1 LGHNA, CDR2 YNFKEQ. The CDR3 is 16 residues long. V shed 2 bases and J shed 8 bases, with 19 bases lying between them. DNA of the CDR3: TGTGCCAGCAGCCAATCGACTGGGCCACTCGGGGATGAGCAGTTCTTC. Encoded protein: CASSQSTGPLGDEQFF.

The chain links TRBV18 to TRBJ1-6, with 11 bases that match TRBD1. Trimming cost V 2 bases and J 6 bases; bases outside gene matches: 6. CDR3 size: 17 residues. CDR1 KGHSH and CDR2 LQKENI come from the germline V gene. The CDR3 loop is CASSPLGQGVGNSPLHF. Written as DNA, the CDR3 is TGTGCCAGCTCACCATTGGGACAGGGGGTCGGTAATTCACCCCTCCACTTT.

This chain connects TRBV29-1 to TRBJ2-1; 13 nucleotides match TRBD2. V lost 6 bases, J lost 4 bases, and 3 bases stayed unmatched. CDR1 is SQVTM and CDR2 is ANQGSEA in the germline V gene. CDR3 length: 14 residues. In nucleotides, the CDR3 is TGCAGCGTCCCGACTAGCGGGAGGTACAATGAGCAGTTCTTC. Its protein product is CSVPTSGRYNEQFF.

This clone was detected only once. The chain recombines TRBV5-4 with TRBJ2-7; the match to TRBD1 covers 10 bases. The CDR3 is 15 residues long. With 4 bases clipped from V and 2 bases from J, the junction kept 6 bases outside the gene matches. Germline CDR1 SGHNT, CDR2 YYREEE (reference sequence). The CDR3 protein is CASSAGGTGAYEQYF. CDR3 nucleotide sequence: TGTGCCAGCAGCGCCGGAGGGACAGGGGCCTACGAGCAGTACTTC.

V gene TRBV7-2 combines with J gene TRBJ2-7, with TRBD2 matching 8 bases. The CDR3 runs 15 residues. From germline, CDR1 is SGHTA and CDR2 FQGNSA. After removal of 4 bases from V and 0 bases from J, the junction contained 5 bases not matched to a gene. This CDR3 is CASSSLAGSSYEQYF. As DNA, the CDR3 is TGTGCCAGCAGCTCCTTAGCGGGAAGCTCCTACGAGCAGTACTTC.

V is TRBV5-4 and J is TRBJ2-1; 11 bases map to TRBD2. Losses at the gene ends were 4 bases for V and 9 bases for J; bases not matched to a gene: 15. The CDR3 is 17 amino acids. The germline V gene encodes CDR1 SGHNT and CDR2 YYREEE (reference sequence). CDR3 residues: CASSPGGLAGGQGEQFF. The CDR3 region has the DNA TGTGCCAGCAGCCCCGGAGGGCTAGCGGGAGGACAGGGTGAGCAGTTCTTC.

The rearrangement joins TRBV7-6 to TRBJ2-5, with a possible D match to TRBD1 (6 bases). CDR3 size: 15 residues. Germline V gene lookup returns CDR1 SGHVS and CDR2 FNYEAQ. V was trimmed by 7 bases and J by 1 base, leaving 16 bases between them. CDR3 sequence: CASTFGGGLQETQYF. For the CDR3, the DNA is TGTGCCAGCACCTTCGGTGGGGGCCTCCAAGAGACCCAGTACTTC.

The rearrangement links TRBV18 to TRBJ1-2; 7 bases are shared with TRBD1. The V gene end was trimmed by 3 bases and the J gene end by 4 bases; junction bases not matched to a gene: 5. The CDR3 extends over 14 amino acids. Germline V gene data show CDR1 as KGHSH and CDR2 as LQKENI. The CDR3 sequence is CASSPGTETYGYTF. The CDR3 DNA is TGTGCCAGCTCACCCGGGACAGAGACCTATGGCTACACCTTC. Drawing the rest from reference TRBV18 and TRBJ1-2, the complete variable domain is NAGVMQNPRHLVRRRGQEARLRCSPMKGHSHVYWYRQLPEEGLKFMVYLQKENIIDESGMPKERFSAEFPKEGPSILRIQQVVRGDSAAYFCASSPGTETYGYTFGSGTRLTVV.

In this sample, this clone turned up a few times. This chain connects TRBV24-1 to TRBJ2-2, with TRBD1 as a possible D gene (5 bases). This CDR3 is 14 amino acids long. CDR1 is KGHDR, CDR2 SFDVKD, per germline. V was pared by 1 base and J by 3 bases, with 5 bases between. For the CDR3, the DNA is TGTGCCACCAGTGATTTCAGGGACACCGGGGAGCTGTTTTTT. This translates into CATSDFRDTGELFF.

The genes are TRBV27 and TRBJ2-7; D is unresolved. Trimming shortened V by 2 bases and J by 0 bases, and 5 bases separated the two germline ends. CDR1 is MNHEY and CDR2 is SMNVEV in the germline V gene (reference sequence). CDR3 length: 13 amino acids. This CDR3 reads CASSLESSYEQYF. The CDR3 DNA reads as TGTGCCAGCAGTTTAGAGAGCTCCTACGAGCAGTACTTC.

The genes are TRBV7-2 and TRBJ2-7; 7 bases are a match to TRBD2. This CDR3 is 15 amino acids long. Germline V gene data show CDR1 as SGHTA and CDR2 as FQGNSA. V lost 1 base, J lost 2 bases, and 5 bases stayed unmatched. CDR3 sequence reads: CASSLGGSQTYEQYF. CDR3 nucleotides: TGTGCCAGCAGCTTAGGCGGGAGTCAAACCTACGAGCAGTACTTC.

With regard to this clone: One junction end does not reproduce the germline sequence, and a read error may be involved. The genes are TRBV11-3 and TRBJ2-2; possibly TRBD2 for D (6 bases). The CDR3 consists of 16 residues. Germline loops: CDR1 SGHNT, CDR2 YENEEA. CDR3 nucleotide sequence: TGTGCCAGCAGCTACCCGGGGAGGATCGAACACCGGGGAGCTGTTTTT. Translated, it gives CASSYPGRIEHRGAVF.

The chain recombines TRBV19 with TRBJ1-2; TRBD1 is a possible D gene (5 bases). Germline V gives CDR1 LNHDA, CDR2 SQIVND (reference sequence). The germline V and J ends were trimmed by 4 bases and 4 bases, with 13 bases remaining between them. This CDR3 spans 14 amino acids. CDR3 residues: CASSKQDGIYGYTF. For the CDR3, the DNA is TGTGCCAGTAGTAAACAGGACGGTATCTATGGCTACACCTTC.

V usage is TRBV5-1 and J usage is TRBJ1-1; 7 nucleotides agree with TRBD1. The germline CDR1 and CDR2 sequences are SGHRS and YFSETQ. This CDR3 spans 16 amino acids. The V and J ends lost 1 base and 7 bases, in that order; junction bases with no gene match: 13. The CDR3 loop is CASSLQPTGASGEAFF. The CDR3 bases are TGCGCCAGCAGCTTGCAGCCTACAGGGGCCAGTGGTGAAGCTTTCTTT.

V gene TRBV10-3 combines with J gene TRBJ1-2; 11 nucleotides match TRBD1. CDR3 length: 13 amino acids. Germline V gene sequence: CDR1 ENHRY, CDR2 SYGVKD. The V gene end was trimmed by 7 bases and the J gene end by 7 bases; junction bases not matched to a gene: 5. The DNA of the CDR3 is TGTGCCATCACTGGACAGGGGGCCGTTGGCTACACCTTC. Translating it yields CAITGQGAVGYTF.

CDR3: CASSLVASGQEISNEKLFF. The CDR3 DNA sequence: TGTGCCAGCAGCTTAGTGGCATCGGGACAGGAAATCTCTAATGAAAAACTGTTTTTT. V gene TRBV7-9 combines with J gene TRBJ1-4; 8 positions match TRBD1. Germline V gene sequence: CDR1 SEHNR, CDR2 FQNEAQ (reference sequence). This CDR3 comprises 19 residues. V was clipped by 1 base and J by 3 bases; unmatched bases: 13.

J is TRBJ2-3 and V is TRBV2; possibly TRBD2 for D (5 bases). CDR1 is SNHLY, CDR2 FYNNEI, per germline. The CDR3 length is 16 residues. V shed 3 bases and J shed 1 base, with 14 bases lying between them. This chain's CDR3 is CASSDVGVRGTDTQYF. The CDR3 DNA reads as TGTGCCAGCAGTGACGTCGGGGTTCGAGGCACAGATACGCAGTATTTT.

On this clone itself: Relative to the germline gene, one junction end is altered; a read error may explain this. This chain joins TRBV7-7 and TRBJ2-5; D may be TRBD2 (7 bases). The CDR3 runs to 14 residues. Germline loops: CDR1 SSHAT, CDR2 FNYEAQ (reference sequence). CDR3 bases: TGTGCTAGCAGCTCCACACAGGGAGGGGAGACCCAGTACTTC. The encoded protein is CASSSTQGGETQYF.

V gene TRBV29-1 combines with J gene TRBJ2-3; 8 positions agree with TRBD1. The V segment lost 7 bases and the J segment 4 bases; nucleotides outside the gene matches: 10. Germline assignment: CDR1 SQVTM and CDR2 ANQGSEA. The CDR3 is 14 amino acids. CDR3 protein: CSAAQGVGADTQYF. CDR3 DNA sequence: TGCAGCGCGGCACAGGGGGTTGGCGCAGATACGCAGTATTTT.